What follows describes a single T cell receptor beta chain. The data were produced by immunoSEQ multiplex PCR, yet TCRdb's version contains in-frame clones alone and is incomplete. The table shows about 2.4 million clones, with more than 80% occurring only once. This sample is drawn from a study of shared clonotypes between healthy human individuals. CDR1 and CDR2 from the germline V gene are SGHTA and FQGNSA. The CDR3 extends over 15 amino acids. Trimming left V 5 bases short and J 4 bases short, with 15 bases between. This receptor was obtained from a man aged 18 to 29 in good health. The sample comprised naive CD4+ T cells sorted from blood. Specified subset: CD45RA+ positively selected. The V and J genes are TRBV7-2 and TRBJ2-1; TRBD1 is a possible D gene (6 bases). The DNA for the CDR3 is TGTGCCAGCAGCCAAACCGGACAGCAATACAATGAGCAGTTCTTC. Translated, it gives CASSQTGQQYNEQFF.